This T cell receptor beta chain was identified during a study of technical replicates of blood from a handful of donors. There are 13 residues in the CDR3. V was trimmed by 5 bases and J by 15 bases, leaving 20 bases between them. Germline CDR1 MNHEY, CDR2 SMNVEV (reference sequence). Generated by immunoSEQ multiplex PCR, the TCRdb table keeps only in-frame clones and is missing some. The repertoire holds about 15,000 clones, 70% to 90% seen once, with 9.5% to 15% in the top ten. This receptor was obtained from a human donor in good health. Sequencing was carried out using PBMCs. The V and J genes are TRBV27 and TRBJ2-1; possible D gene TRBD1, 6 bases. CDR3 nucleotides: TGTGCCAGCAGTCCCCGCGGAGCGGAACAGGGGTTCTTC. This gives the protein CASSPRGAEQGFF.